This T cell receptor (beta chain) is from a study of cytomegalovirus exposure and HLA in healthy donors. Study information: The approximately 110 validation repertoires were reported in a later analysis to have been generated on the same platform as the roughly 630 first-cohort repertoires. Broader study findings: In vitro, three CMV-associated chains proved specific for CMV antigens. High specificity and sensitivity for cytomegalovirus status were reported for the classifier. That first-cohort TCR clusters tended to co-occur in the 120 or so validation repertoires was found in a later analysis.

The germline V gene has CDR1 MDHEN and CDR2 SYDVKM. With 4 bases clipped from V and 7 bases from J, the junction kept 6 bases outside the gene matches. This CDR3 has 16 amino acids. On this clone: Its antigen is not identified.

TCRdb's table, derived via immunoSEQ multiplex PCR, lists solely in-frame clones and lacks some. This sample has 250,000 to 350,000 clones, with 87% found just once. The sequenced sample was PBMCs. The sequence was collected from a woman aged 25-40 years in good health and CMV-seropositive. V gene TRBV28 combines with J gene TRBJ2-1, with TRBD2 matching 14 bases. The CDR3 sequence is CASSSRLAGGHNEQFF. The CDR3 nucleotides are TGTGCCAGCAGTTCGAGACTAGCGGGAGGGCATAATGAGCAGTTCTTC.